The entry below describes one T cell receptor (beta chain). V gave up 6 bases and J gave up 7 bases, with 10 bases separating them. The CDR3 spans 11 residues. Germline CDR1 and CDR2: SEHNR and FQNEAQ (reference sequence). The data derive from a study of T-cell reconstitution after alpha-beta-depleted transplantation in children. A library of TCRbeta sequences, prepared with unique molecular identifiers, was generated. TCRdb called the PCR reads again in MiXCR, with one record for every CDR3 protein. The repertoire holds a few hundred thousand distinct CDR3 sequences, with 9% to 12% as singletons. The gene calls are TRBV7-9 and TRBJ2-7; D is ambiguous. The clonotype comes from a human donor who donated a stem cell graft to a child with acute lymphoblastic leukemia. Sequencing was performed on PBMCs from the stem cell graft donor, taken from the stem cell graft. CDR3 DNA sequence: TGTGCCAGCAGTTTGGTAGTGGAGCAGTACTTC. This translates into CASSLVVEQYF.